A selection of T cell receptor beta chains follows, all from one sample in a study of Ad26.COV2.S vaccination and SARS-CoV-2 variants. Clones were sequenced by immunoSEQ multiplex PCR, and TCRdb holds only the in-frame ones, with some missing. The table shows 350,000 to 400,000 clones, with approximately 91% occurring only once. The sequenced sample was peripheral blood, obtained in a trial of Ad26.COV2.S vaccine versus placebo. Receptors were obtained from a person between 18 and 60 years old who received the Ad26.COV2.S COVID-19 vaccine or a placebo. Each CDR3 is given with its conserved first and last residue. The order of the fields is V gene, J gene, D gene, CDR3 protein, CDR3 DNA. The D gene is left open where the match is weak.

TRBV10-3,TRBJ1-3,NA,CAISGEGGPLGNTIYF,TGTGCCATCAGTGGGGAAGGGGGTCCGTTGGGAAACACCATATATTTT
TRBV19,TRBJ1-2,NA,CASSMLSGEQDRYGYTF,TGTGCCAGTAGTATGCTTTCCGGGGAACAGGACCGCTATGGCTACACCTTC
TRBV19,TRBJ1-2,NA,CASSIKVGSGYTF,TGTGCCAGTAGTATTAAGGTTGGGAGCGGCTACACCTTC
TRBV6-5,TRBJ2-2,NA,CASSTDRNTGELFF,TGTGCCAGCAGTACGGACAGAAACACCGGGGAGCTGTTTTTT
TRBV9,TRBJ2-7,TRBD2,CASSVATSGEAGEQYF,TGTGCCAGCAGCGTAGCGACTAGCGGGGAGGCAGGCGAGCAGTACTTC
TRBV6-1,TRBJ2-2,NA,CASSEYRAGELFF,TGTGCCAGCAGTGAATACAGAGCCGGGGAGCTGTTTTTT
TRBV5-6,TRBJ1-2,NA,CASSSGTSRRDGYTF,TGTGCCAGCAGCTCCGGGACGTCGCGACGAGATGGCTACACCTTC
TRBV29-1,TRBJ2-7,TRBD2,CSALVEGGNEQYF,TGCAGCGCCCTGGTGGAGGGAGGGAACGAGCAGTACTTC
TRBV5-1,TRBJ2-2,NA,CASSLDQTGSGELFF,TGCGCCAGCAGCTTGGACCAAACAGGGTCCGGGGAGCTGTTTTTT
TRBV5-1,TRBJ2-5,NA,CASSPLPGETQYF,TGCGCCAGCAGCCCTCTCCCCGGGGAGACCCAGTACTTC
TRBV4-3,TRBJ2-3,TRBD1,CASSQVGTDADTQYF,TGCGCCAGCAGCCAAGTTGGGACAGACGCAGATACGCAGTATTTT
TRBV3-1/TRBV3-2,TRBJ1-2,TRBD1,CASSQNPLRDRLYGYTF,TGTGCCAGCAGCCAAAATCCTCTGCGGGACAGACTCTATGGCTACACCTTC
TRBV5-4,TRBJ1-1,NA,CASSGGTQDEAFF,TGTGCCAGCAGCGGCGGGACACAAGATGAAGCTTTCTTT
TRBV7-9,TRBJ2-2,TRBD1,CASRTGRGPVGELFF,TGTGCCAGCAGGACCGGCAGGGGGCCCGTCGGGGAGCTGTTTTTT
TRBV4-2,TRBJ2-1,TRBD2,CASSQDISGGPLNEQFF,TGTGCCAGCAGCCAAGATATCAGCGGGGGGCCTCTCAATGAGCAGTTCTTC